This T cell receptor beta chain originates from a study of blood T cell repertoires in COVID-19. Study as a whole: The cDNA or gDNA used as material had been derived from T cells, B-cell-depleted T cells, or PBMCs.

The junction had 11 bases not matched to a gene; V was cut back by 3 bases and J by 10 bases. Germline V lookup: CDR1 SGHAT, CDR2 FQDESV (reference sequence). This CDR3 contains 16 residues. The authors' processing: Estimation of nucleated cell counts was performed using reference gene primer amplification. Data came from immunoSEQ multiplex PCR; TCRdb stores just in-frame clones and leaves some out. Clone size and the V and J calls come from that table; the DNA yielded D and trimming. There are fewer than 130,000 clones in the sample; 70% to 90% occur only once, and roughly 5% lies in the top ten. This sequence was found in a human donor in a cohort sampled during active COVID-19. The material sequenced was peripheral blood. V is TRBV11-1 and J is TRBJ1-6; 8 nucleotides align to TRBD1. CDR3 nucleotide sequence: TGTGCCAGCAGCTTTATCGCCGGGACAGGTGAATCACCCCTCCACTTT. The encoded protein is CASSFIAGTGESPLHF.